This T cell receptor (beta chain) was sequenced for a study of shared clonotypes between healthy human individuals. Profiling relied on immunoSEQ multiplex PCR, and the TCRdb table lists in-frame clones only, not all of them. Of roughly 520,000 clones in the sample, 90% to 97% were seen once. This CDR3 is 12 amino acids long. Germline V gene data show CDR1 as ENHRY and CDR2 as SYGVKD. Trimming shortened V by 4 bases and J by 3 bases, and 6 bases separated the two germline ends. V gene TRBV10-3 combines with J gene TRBJ1-2; no definite D call. Input material: naive CD4+ T cells sorted from blood. Subset meaning: CD45RA+ positively selected. This receptor was taken from a woman in her 30s in good health. Here the CDR3 DNA reads TGTGCCATCAGTGTGCAGGACTATGGCTACACCTTC. Protein sequence: CAISVQDYGYTF.